The present T cell receptor (beta chain) was sequenced within a study of T cell repertoires in cytomegalovirus infection. Study details: Use of recently identified HLA-C-restricted and well-studied HLA-B-restricted CMV epitopes was part of the study.

This clonotype was seen repeatedly, ten times or more. Antigen unknown. TCRdb redid the calling of the reads with MiXCR, one entry per CDR3 protein. The data hold fewer than 1,000,000 distinct CDR3 sequences, with roughly 30% observed a single time. The source is a human donor in good health (CMV status not recorded). Some clones in this sample may be carry-over from other donors' samples. The material was cultured CD8+ T cells from PBMCs, obtained from culture after CMV antigen stimulation.

The CDR3 reads CASSLLLTSGRMADTQYF. CDR3 coding DNA: TGTGCCAGCAGCTTACTCCTGACTAGCGGGAGAATGGCAGATACGCAGTATTTT. The chain couples TRBV7-2 to TRBJ2-3; 12 bases are a match to TRBD2. J gave up 4 bases and V 2 bases, and 10 bases lay outside the gene matches. The CDR3 loop spans 18 amino acids. Germline CDR1 reads SGHTA; CDR2 reads FQGNSA. The whole variable domain, remainder taken from reference TRBV7-2 and TRBJ2-3, is GAGVSQSPSNKVTEKGKDVELRCDPISGHTALYWYRQSLGQGLEFLIYFQGNSAPDKSGLPSDRFSAERTGGSVSTLTIQRTQQEDSAVYLCASSLLLTSGRMADTQYFGPGTRLTVL.